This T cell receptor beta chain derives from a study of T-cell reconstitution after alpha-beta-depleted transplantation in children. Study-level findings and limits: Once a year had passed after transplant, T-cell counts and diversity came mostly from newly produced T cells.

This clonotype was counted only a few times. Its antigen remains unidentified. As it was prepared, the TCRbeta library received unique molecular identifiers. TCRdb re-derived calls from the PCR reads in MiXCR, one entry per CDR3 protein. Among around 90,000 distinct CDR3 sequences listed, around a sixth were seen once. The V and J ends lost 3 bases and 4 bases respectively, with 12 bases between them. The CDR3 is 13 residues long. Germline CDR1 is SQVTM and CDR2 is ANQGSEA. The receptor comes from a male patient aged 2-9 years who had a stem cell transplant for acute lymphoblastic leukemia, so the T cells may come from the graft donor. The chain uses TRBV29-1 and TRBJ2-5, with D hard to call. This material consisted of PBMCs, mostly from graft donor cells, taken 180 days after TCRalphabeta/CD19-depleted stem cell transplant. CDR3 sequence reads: CSVEGWRRETQYF. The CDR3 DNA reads TGCAGCGTTGAGGGCTGGCGGAGAGAGACCCAGTACTTC.